A selection of T cell receptor beta chains follows, all from one sample in a study of blood T cells in healthy people across ages. One entry per CDR3 protein, called by TCRdb with MiXCR from the 5' RACE reads. The sample includes about a million distinct CDR3 sequences, approximately 50% of them seen just once. The specimen sequenced was blood. The receptors derive from a woman aged 60-75 years in good health. The CDR3 runs from the conserved cysteine through the conserved F or W. D genes are given only for firm matches. For some rows the clone size is stated as once, few or many, or as a class when expanded; others skip it.

v_gene	j_gene	d_gene	abundance	CDR3nt	CDR3aa
TRBV21-1	TRBJ2-7	-	once	TGTGCCAGCAGCAAAGACAGGGGTGACGAGCAGTACTTC	CASSKDRGDEQYF
TRBV7-9	TRBJ2-7	-	-	TGTGCCAGCAGCTTAGGACTAGGGAGCTCCTACAATGAGCAGTACTTC	CASSLGLGSSYNEQYF
TRBV18	TRBJ2-7	-	-	TGTGCCAGCTCACCGTCGGGTTCAGAGGCGCAGTACTTC	CASSPSGSEAQYF
TRBV12-3/TRBV12-4	TRBJ1-2	-	-	TGTGCCAGCAGTTCACAGGCTCTCTATGGCTACACCTTC	CASSSQALYGYTF
TRBV7-6	TRBJ2-5	-	-	TGTGCCAGCAGCGTAGCTCTAGCCAAGACCCAGTACTTC	CASSVALAKTQYF
TRBV4-3	TRBJ2-1	TRBD1	-	TGCGCCAGCAGTCGAGGACAGGGGATCGGTGAGCAGTTCTTC	CASSRGQGIGEQFF
TRBV28	TRBJ2-3	-	-	TGTGCCAGCAGCACCGACAGCACAGATACGCAGTATTTT	CASSTDSTDTQYF
TRBV11-2	TRBJ2-7	TRBD1	few	TGTGCCAGCAGCTCAATACAGGGGGGCACCTACGAGCAGTACTTC	CASSSIQGGTYEQYF
TRBV20-1	TRBJ1-5	TRBD1	-	TGCAGTGCTAGTCAGGGACAGGGGATTCAGCCCCAGCATTTT	CSASQGQGIQPQHF
TRBV5-6	TRBJ2-1	-	-	TGTGCCAGCAGCTTGATTGGGGGCTTGGACAATGAGCAGTTCTTC	CASSLIGGLDNEQFF
TRBV20-1	TRBJ1-5	-	-	TGCAGTGCTAGAGAGCAGGAGCATCAGCCCCAGCATTTT	CSAREQEHQPQHF
TRBV7-9	TRBJ1-2	-	many	TGTGCCAGCAGCTTAGGGCAGGCAAACTATGGCTACACCTTC	CASSLGQANYGYTF
TRBV7-6	TRBJ2-3	TRBD2	-	TGTGCCAGCAGCTTAGATCGGGACTATCCAGATACGCAGTATTTT	CASSLDRDYPDTQYF
TRBV3-1	TRBJ1-1	-	once	TGTGCCAGCAGCCAAGGTGGGGGCCGAGCTTTCTTT	CASSQGGGRAFF
TRBV10-3	TRBJ1-2	TRBD1	-	TGTGCCATCAGAACAGGGGATGGAGGCTACACCTTC	CAIRTGDGGYTF
TRBV7-9	TRBJ1-2	-	few	TGTGCCAGCAGCTTAGTAGATTACTATGGCTACACCTTC	CASSLVDYYGYTF
TRBV6-6	TRBJ2-3	TRBD2	-	TGTGCCAGCAGTTTCCGACTAGCGATCACAGATACGCAGTATTTT	CASSFRLAITDTQYF
TRBV4-1	TRBJ2-5	TRBD1	few	TGCGCCAGCAGCCAAGATCCGGGACAGGGGTTCGAGACCCAGTACTTC	CASSQDPGQGFETQYF
TRBV20-1	TRBJ2-1	TRBD2	few	TGCAGTGCTCTTCGCCGACTAGCGGGTAAATCCTACAATGAGCAGTTCTTC	CSALRRLAGKSYNEQFF
TRBV5-1	TRBJ2-7	TRBD2	few	TGCGCCAGCAGCCCCGGGACTAGGTCCTACGAGCAGTACTTC	CASSPGTRSYEQYF
TRBV12-3/TRBV12-4	TRBJ1-1	-	-	TGTGCCAGCGGGGGAATAGGGGCGCTACAGCTAGCTTTCTTT	CASGGIGALQLAFF
TRBV2	TRBJ2-5	TRBD2	-	TGTGCCAGTAGTGTCAGCGGGAGGGCCGGTGAGACCCAGTACTTC	CASSVSGRAGETQYF
TRBV5-5	TRBJ2-7	-	few	TGTGCCAGCAGCTTTGATGACGGGTCTTCCTACGAGCAGTACTTC	CASSFDDGSSYEQYF
TRBV5-6	TRBJ2-3	-	-	TGTGCCAGCAGCAGCCGGGACAAATACACAGATACGCAGTATTTT	CASSSRDKYTDTQYF
TRBV18	TRBJ2-1	-	-	TGTGCCAGCTCACCACCCACACCGGAGCAGGCTAACAATGAGCAGTTCTTC	CASSPPTPEQANNEQFF
TRBV5-1	TRBJ2-4	TRBD2	-	TGCGCCAGCAGACTTAGCGGGGGCCCTCAAAACATTCAGTACTTC	CASRLSGGPQNIQYF
TRBV5-5	TRBJ1-5	-	-	TGTGCCAGCAGCTTGTTGGAGGGGCGCTTTGGGAATCAGCCCCAGCATTTT	CASSLLEGRFGNQPQHF
TRBV15	TRBJ2-7	-	-	TGTGTCACCAGCAGAGCTAAGGGTGCGTACGAGCAGTACTTC	CVTSRAKGAYEQYF
TRBV3-1	TRBJ2-7	TRBD2	-	TGTGCCAGCAGCCAAAGCACTAGCGGGAGGGCCACGTACGAGCAGTACTTC	CASSQSTSGRATYEQYF
TRBV14	TRBJ2-7	-	-	TGTGCCAGCAGCCCCCGTACCGCTGGAGGCGAGCAGTACTTC	CASSPRTAGGEQYF
TRBV27	TRBJ2-3	TRBD2	-	TGTGCCAGCAGTTCGCCTAGCGGGAGGGACACAGATACGCAGTATTTT	CASSSPSGRDTDTQYF
TRBV28	TRBJ2-7	-	few	TGTGCCAGCAGTTTACGGGCAGGGAGGTTATGGCAGTACTTC	CASSLRAGRLWQYF
TRBV30	TRBJ1-6	-	-	TGTGCCTGGACTTTCCCTCCCGGGCTTGGCTATAATTCACCCCTCCACTTT	CAWTFPPGLGYNSPLHF
TRBV4-2	TRBJ1-4	-	-	TGTGCCAGCGGCCTGGACAGCTCTAATGAAAAACTGTTTTTT	CASGLDSSNEKLFF
TRBV29-1	TRBJ2-4	TRBD2	once	TGCAGCGTTTCCTCAGCGGGAGGAGCCAAAAGCATTCAGTACTTC	CSVSSAGGAKSIQYF
TRBV30	TRBJ2-7	-	once	TGTGCCTACCAGGGCCCCTCCTACGAGCAGTACTTC	CAYQGPSYEQYF
TRBV12-3/TRBV12-4	TRBJ2-1	-	-	TGTGCCAGCAGCCGTCAAGCAGCCGAGCAGTTCTTC	CASSRQAAEQFF
TRBV6-1	TRBJ1-1	TRBD1	-	TGTGCCAGCAGCCGAGGGGGCGGAGAAGCTTTCTTT	CASSRGGGEAFF
TRBV27	TRBJ2-7	-	many	TGTGCCAGCAGTTTCACGGAGTCCAACGAGCAGTACTTC	CASSFTESNEQYF
TRBV7-9	TRBJ2-2	TRBD2	-	TGTGCCAGCAATCGCGTAGGCGGGAGGGCCCGGAGGGAGCTGTTTTTT	CASNRVGGRARRELFF
TRBV7-8	TRBJ2-1	-	-	TGTGCCAGCAGTCAAGGGGCCCCTAGCCTAAGGGGGTACAATGAGCAGTTCTTC	CASSQGAPSLRGYNEQFF
TRBV28	TRBJ1-1	-	-	TGTGCCAGCAGTTCCCCGACGGGGGGCGTGATAGGCTATGAAGCTTTCTTT	CASSSPTGGVIGYEAFF
TRBV28	TRBJ2-7	TRBD2	-	TGTGCCAGCCACGGAGAGCGGGAGTTCTCCTACGAGCAGTACTTC	CASHGEREFSYEQYF
TRBV6-1	TRBJ1-1	-	few	TGTGCCAGCAAGGGTGTCGGGGCTGAAGCTTTCTTT	CASKGVGAEAFF
TRBV11-2	TRBJ2-7	TRBD1	-	TGTGCCAGCAGCCGAGACAGGGGGCGGGAAAGCGAGCAGTACTTC	CASSRDRGRESEQYF
TRBV7-2	TRBJ2-3	-	few	TGTGCCAGCAGCTTGTTACTAGAAAGGGCAGATACGCAGTATTTT	CASSLLLERADTQYF
TRBV20-1	TRBJ2-5	-	few	TGCAGTGCTAGAGATCCAGTCCAATCTCGGGGGACCCAGTACTTC	CSARDPVQSRGTQYF
TRBV12-3/TRBV12-4	TRBJ1-2	-	few	TGTGCCAGCAGTTTCCTTGGCAGGGAGACCGGCTACACCTTC	CASSFLGRETGYTF
TRBV5-6	TRBJ1-1	-	-	TGTGCCAGCAGCTTGGGCAGGCGGAACACTGAAGCTTTCTTT	CASSLGRRNTEAFF
TRBV28	TRBJ2-7	-	few	TGTGCCAGCAGTCCCGGGACGAATCCCTACGAGCAGTACTTC	CASSPGTNPYEQYF